The present entry profiles one TCR beta chain with its context. Its antigen remains unknown. Trimming took 3 bases from V and 0 from J, leaving 16 bases between them. In germline, CDR1 is SGHRS, CDR2 YFSETQ. CDR3 length equals 17 residues. The protocol was immunoSEQ multiplex PCR, while the TCRdb copy is restricted to in-frame clones and leaves out a portion. The sample lists 200,000 to 250,000 clones; 80% to 90% were seen once. The data derive from a study of cytomegalovirus exposure and HLA in healthy donors. General study points: Cytomegalovirus status was reportedly diagnosed by the classifier with high sensitivity and specificity.

Sequencing was performed on PBMCs. The TCR sequence derives from a woman aged 18-29 years in good health and CMV-seropositive. V and J are TRBV5-1 and TRBJ1-3; a possible D gene is TRBD1 (6 bases). The CDR3: CASSSRTAFTSGNTIYF. The CDR3 nucleotides are TGCGCCAGCAGCTCCCGGACAGCGTTTACCTCTGGAAACACCATATATTTT.